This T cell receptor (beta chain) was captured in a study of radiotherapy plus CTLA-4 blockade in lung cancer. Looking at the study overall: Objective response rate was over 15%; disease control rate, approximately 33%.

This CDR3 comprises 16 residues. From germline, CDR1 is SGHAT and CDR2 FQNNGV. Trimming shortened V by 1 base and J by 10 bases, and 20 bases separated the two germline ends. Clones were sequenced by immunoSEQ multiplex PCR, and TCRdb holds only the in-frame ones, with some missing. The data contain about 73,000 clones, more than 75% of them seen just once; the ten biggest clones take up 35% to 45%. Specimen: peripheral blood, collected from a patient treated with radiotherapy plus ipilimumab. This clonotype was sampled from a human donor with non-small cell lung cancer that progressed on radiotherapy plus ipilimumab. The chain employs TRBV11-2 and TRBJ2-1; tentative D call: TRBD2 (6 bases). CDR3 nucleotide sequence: TGTGCCAGCAGCTTAGTTCAGCGGGTGGGGGTGGCGGAGCAGTTCTTC. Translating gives CASSLVQRVGVAEQFF.